Many counts were recorded for the clone carrying this T cell receptor beta chain. Unique molecular identifiers were present on cDNA, and template switching added a universal primer site. TCRdb analysed the 5' RACE reads with MiXCR anew, one entry per CDR3 protein. The sample shows about 530,000 distinct CDR3 sequences, nearly 15% of them seen only once. CDR1 is SGHRS and CDR2 is YFSETQ in the germline V gene. V dropped 1 base and J dropped 1 base, with 12 bases sitting between them. The length of the CDR3 is 16 residues. The data were obtained in a study of identical twins. This same sample was also taken into another study, of yellow fever vaccine responses in identical twins.

The receptor comes from a woman aged 18 to 35 in good health. Input material: CD4+ T cells sorted from blood. The chain employs TRBV5-1 and TRBJ2-1; D ambiguous. The chain's CDR3 is CASSLSLSFSYNEQFF. CDR3 DNA: TGCGCCAGCAGCTTGTCCCTCTCCTTTTCCTACAATGAGCAGTTCTTC.